This T cell receptor beta chain was sequenced in a study of CD8+ T cells in alopecia areata. Germline CDR1 reads MNHEY; CDR2 reads SVGAGI. V dropped 6 bases and J dropped 2; count of bases not matched to a gene: 8. This CDR3 has 15 residues. TCR sequencing used cDNA made by reverse transcription of extracted RNA. Produced via immunoSEQ multiplex PCR; TCRdb's table is partial and in-frame only. The sample lists about 260,000 clones; over 45% were seen once. Treatment described: oral pan-JAK inhibitor, 5-10 mg twice daily. Alopecia areata patients provided lesional scalp punch biopsies and peripheral blood, both collected for the study.

The chain couples TRBV6-5 to TRBJ1-2; 8 bases agree with TRBD1. Sequenced material: CD4+ T cells sorted from blood, taken at approximately week 52, from a patient treated with tofacitinib. This clonotype originated in a human donor with alopecia areata. The CDR3 DNA is TGTGCCAGCAGACCAGACAGGGGTTCCAACTATGGCTACACCTTC. It encodes CASRPDRGSNYGYTF.